The 28 T cell receptor beta chains given below trace back to one sample, sequenced in a study of blood T cell repertoires in COVID-19. The assay was immunoSEQ multiplex PCR, and TCRdb's table has in-frame clones only and misses some. The sample has 250,000 or so clones, around 83% seen once. Sequencing was performed on peripheral blood. These TCRs come from a woman in her thirties or forties who had recovered from COVID-19.

This clone has just one count. The V and J genes are TRBV11-2 and TRBJ2-1; D is unresolved. Germline V gene data show CDR1 as SGHAT and CDR2 as FQNNGV. This CDR3 is built from 15 residues. V was cut by 1 base and J by 0 bases, with 7 bases left in between. CDR3 protein: CASSLVPSSYNEQFF. The DNA of the CDR3 is TGTGCCAGCAGCTTAGTCCCGAGCTCCTACAATGAGCAGTTCTTC.

J is TRBJ2-1 and V is TRBV27; 13 positions match TRBD2. The CDR3 spans 16 residues. V lost 1 base and J lost 9; bases outside the gene matches: 6. Germline-derived CDR1 and CDR2 are MNHEY and SMNVEV (reference sequence). Here the CDR3 reads CASSLYTSGGGGEQFF. CDR3 DNA: TGTGCCAGCAGTTTATATACTAGCGGGGGGGGCGGTGAGCAGTTCTTC.

This chain links TRBV6-5 with TRBJ1-1, with 10 bases matching TRBD1. The ends lost 6 bases at V and 7 bases at J; junction bases unmatched: 5. The CDR3 has 13 amino acids. Germline V gene lookup returns CDR1 MNHEY and CDR2 SVGAGI. CDR3 loop: CASSLGQGVEAFF. CDR3 DNA: TGTGCCAGCAGCCTTGGACAGGGGGTTGAAGCTTTCTTT.

J is TRBJ2-7 and V is TRBV5-1; weak D call: TRBD1 (6 bases). The V gene's germline CDR1 is SGHRS and CDR2 YFSETQ. CDR3 length: 14 residues. V was shortened by 0 bases and J by 0 bases, with 7 bases between the two germline ends. CDR3 sequence (DNA): TGCGCCAGCAGCTTGGGGGACATCTCCTACGAGCAGTACTTC. Residues: CASSLGDISYEQYF.

This clone was seen only a few times. The rearrangement joins TRBV7-9 to TRBJ2-2; tentatively, D is TRBD1 (5 bases). The CDR3 spans 19 residues. Trimming shortened V by 5 bases and J by 0 bases, and 22 bases separated the two germline ends. The V gene's germline CDR1 is SEHNR and CDR2 FQNEAQ (reference sequence). The CDR3 DNA reads as TGTGCCAGCAGCCACCCCTCATACGACAGAAACGCGAACACCGGGGAGCTGTTTTTT. This sequence encodes CASSHPSYDRNANTGELFF.

The chain uses TRBV10-3 and TRBJ1-5, with D unresolved. Germline loops: CDR1 ENHRY, CDR2 SYGVKD. The length of the CDR3 is 13 residues. With 4 bases removed from V and 4 bases from J, the gap between germline ends came to 8 bases. CDR3 in DNA: TGTGCCATCAGTGGTGGAGGGAATCAGCCCCAGCATTTT. Translated, it gives CAISGGGNQPQHF.

The chain has TRBV15 and TRBJ1-5; D gene ambiguous. This CDR3 contains 13 residues. Germline CDR1 is LNHNV and CDR2 is YYDKDF (reference sequence). Trimming stripped 3 bases from V and 3 bases from J, with 6 bases between. The CDR3 DNA sequence: TGTGCCACCAGCAGGCAACTCAATCAGCCCCAGCATTTT. Protein product: CATSRQLNQPQHF.

The table lists this clone with a count of one. The chain has TRBV30 and TRBJ2-5; maybe TRBD2 (7 bases). Germline V gives CDR1 GTSNPN, CDR2 SVGIG (reference sequence). The CDR3 loop spans 16 amino acids. V was clipped by 5 bases and J by 2 bases, with 21 bases between them. The CDR3 DNA is TGTGCCTGGTCTCATCGAGGGGGGGGAGGGCAAGAGACCCAGTACTTC. Amino acids: CAWSHRGGGGQETQYF.

The chain recombines TRBV6-1 with TRBJ2-1, with TRBD2 matching over 8 bases. Germline values: CDR1 MNHNS, CDR2 SASEGT. J lost 6 bases, V lost 1 base, and 5 bases had no gene match. The CDR3 runs to 15 residues. The CDR3 region is CASSEGRAGGNEQFF. CDR3 in DNA: TGTGCCAGCAGTGAAGGCAGGGCGGGAGGCAATGAGCAGTTCTTC.

The chain links TRBV5-1 to TRBJ2-5, with 12 bases that match TRBD2. CDR1 and CDR2 (germline): SGHRS, YFSETQ. The V and J ends lost 4 bases and 5 bases, in that order; junction bases with no gene match: 9. CDR3 size: 16 residues. This CDR3 reads CASSNRLAGASETQYF. CDR3 nucleotides: TGCGCCAGCAGCAACCGACTAGCGGGGGCGTCGGAGACCCAGTACTTC.

Here the CDR3 DNA reads TGTGCCAGCAGCTTAACGGGACAGGGTACAGATACGCAGTATTTT. Protein: CASSLTGQGTDTQYF. The chain joins TRBV7-2 to TRBJ2-3; 9 nucleotides agree with TRBD1. Per germline, CDR1 SGHTA and CDR2 FQGNSA. This CDR3 comprises 15 residues. V lost 2 bases, J lost 3 bases, and 3 bases stayed unmatched. The full variable domain, its missing parts supplied by reference TRBV7-2 and TRBJ2-3, is GAGVSQSPSNKVTEKGKDVELRCDPISGHTALYWYRQSLGQGLEFLIYFQGNSAPDKSGLPSDRFSAERTGGSVSTLTIQRTQQEDSAVYLCASSLTGQGTDTQYFGPGTRLTVL.

The J gene is TRBJ2-7, the V gene TRBV6-1; D call uncertain. V shed 1 base and J shed 0 bases, with 7 bases lying between them. Germline V CDR1 and CDR2: MNHNS, SASEGT. CDR3 length: 14 amino acids. The CDR3 bases are TGTGCCAGCAGTGAAGGCGGTCGCTCCTACGAGCAGTACTTC. Translating it yields CASSEGGRSYEQYF.

This chain uses TRBV30 with TRBJ1-1; D unresolved. The CDR3 sequence is 16 residues long. Germline lookup yields CDR1 GTSNPN and CDR2 SVGIG (reference sequence). Trimming removed 0 bases at V and 4 bases at J, with 18 bases between. The CDR3 sequence: CAWSVWAGTRGTEAFF. The CDR3 DNA reads as TGTGCCTGGAGTGTATGGGCGGGAACTCGGGGCACTGAAGCTTTCTTT.

The V and J genes are TRBV2 and TRBJ1-1; the D gene is possibly TRBD1 (6 bases). With 7 bases removed from V and 0 bases from J, the gap between germline ends came to 12 bases. The CDR3 consists of 14 residues. CDR1 and CDR2 (germline): SNHLY, FYNNEI. Here the CDR3 DNA reads TGTGCCAGCAAGGGGGGGCGGATGAACACTGAAGCTTTCTTT. This codes for CASKGGRMNTEAFF.

The rearrangement joins TRBV27 to TRBJ1-5; TRBD1 matches at 12 bases. Germline V gene lookup returns CDR1 MNHEY and CDR2 SMNVEV (reference sequence). The V and J ends lost 6 bases and 5 bases, in that order; junction bases with no gene match: 5. There are 15 residues in the CDR3. CDR3 residues: CASRPGQGAHQPQHF. CDR3 DNA sequence: TGTGCCAGCAGGCCGGGACAGGGGGCACATCAGCCCCAGCATTTT.

V gene TRBV27 combines with J gene TRBJ2-1, with 7 positions matching TRBD1. V lost 10 bases and J lost 4; bases outside the gene matches: 7. The CDR3 is 13 residues long. Germline CDR1 reads MNHEY; CDR2 reads SMNVEV (reference sequence). The CDR3 protein is CANQTGPYNEQFF. The CDR3 coding sequence is TGTGCCAATCAGACAGGGCCGTACAATGAGCAGTTCTTC.

The V call is TRBV7-2, the J call TRBJ1-1; TRBD1 might be the D (6 bases). Per germline, CDR1 SGHTA and CDR2 FQGNSA. The CDR3 runs 15 residues. V lost 5 bases to trimming and J lost 0 bases, with 13 bases between them. This chain's CDR3 is CASSPWDNLNTEAFF. The CDR3 DNA follows: TGTGCCAGCAGCCCGTGGGACAACCTGAACACTGAAGCTTTCTTT.

The rearrangement joins TRBV7-9 to TRBJ2-7; TRBD1 agrees at 8 bases. Unmatched junction bases numbered 15, after V lost 5 bases and J lost 0 bases. CDR1 and CDR2 (germline): SEHNR, FQNEAQ (reference sequence). The CDR3 is 18 residues long. CDR3 sequence: CASSPEADRAQTSYEQYF. CDR3 sequence (DNA): TGTGCCAGCAGCCCGGAGGCGGACAGGGCCCAGACCTCCTACGAGCAGTACTTC.

The chain employs TRBV12-5 and TRBJ2-5, with D perhaps matching TRBD2 (5 bases). Germline V CDR1 and CDR2: LGHNT, FRNRAP. Trimming took off 2 bases at V and 9 bases at J, with 13 bases between the two ends. The CDR3 totals 13 residues. CDR3 sequence reads: CASGLRGSEAQYF. In DNA form, the CDR3 reads TGTGCTAGTGGTTTGCGAGGGTCGGAGGCCCAGTACTTC.

V and J are TRBV18 and TRBJ1-1, with D maybe TRBD1 (5 bases). Trimming shortened V by 3 bases and J by 1 base, and 15 bases separated the two germline ends. The CDR3 totals 16 residues. Germline CDR1 and CDR2: KGHSH and LQKENI. The CDR3 loop is CASSPGRGSQNTEAFF. Here the CDR3 DNA reads TGTGCCAGCTCACCGGGGCGGGGCAGCCAGAACACTGAAGCTTTCTTT.

This chain joins TRBV14 and TRBJ2-7; 8 bases line up with TRBD1. The V gene's germline CDR1 is SGHDN and CDR2 FVKESK. The CDR3 covers 13 residues. V lost 4 bases, J lost 4 bases, and 3 bases stayed unmatched. CDR3 sequence reads: CASSPGQGYEQYF. The CDR3 coding sequence is TGTGCCAGCAGCCCCGGACAGGGATACGAGCAGTACTTC.

This clone was counted only a few times. This chain links TRBV6-5 with TRBJ2-6; D uncertain. V shed 2 bases and J shed 2 bases, with 10 bases lying between them. There are 16 residues in the CDR3. From germline, CDR1 is MNHEY and CDR2 SVGAGI. The CDR3 DNA sequence: TGTGCCAGCAGTTACCCCGGTTTCGCTGGGGCCAACGTCCTGACTTTC. Amino acid sequence: CASSYPGFAGANVLTF.

The CDR3 DNA is TGTGCCAGCAGCCCAGCCGTGATCAGGGGAACCTACGAGCAGTACTTC. It yields the protein CASSPAVIRGTYEQYF. The V gene is TRBV4-2, the J gene TRBJ2-7; tentatively, D is TRBD1 (6 bases). CDR3 length equals 16 residues. V was clipped by 4 bases and J by 2 bases, with 18 bases between them. Germline CDR1 reads LGHNA; CDR2 reads YNFKEQ.

A few counts support this clone. This chain links TRBV11-3 with TRBJ1-6; D call uncertain. Trimming shortened V by 5 bases and J by 6 bases, and 14 bases separated the two germline ends. CDR1 and CDR2 (germline): SGHNT, YENEEA. This CDR3 is built from 15 residues. The CDR3 sequence is CASSLSRVGNSPLHF. CDR3 DNA: TGTGCCAGCAGCCTTTCCCGGGTCGGTAATTCACCCCTCCACTTT. The full variable domain, its missing parts supplied by reference TRBV11-3 and TRBJ1-6, is EAGVVQSPRYKIIEKKQPVAFWCNPISGHNTLYWYLQNLGQGPELLIRYENEEAVDDSQLPKDRFSAERLKGVDSTLKIQPAELGDSAVYLCASSLSRVGNSPLHFGNGTRLTVT.

The chain joins TRBV3-1 (or the pseudogene TRBV3-2) to TRBJ1-1; 7 nucleotides match TRBD1. Germline lookup yields CDR1 LGHDT and CDR2 YNNKEL (reference sequence). V lost 3 bases to trimming and J lost 5 bases; unmatched junction nucleotides: 6. The CDR3 has 14 residues. CDR3 coding DNA: TGTGCCAGCAGCCATACAGGGGTCTGGACTGAAGCTTTCTTT. This translates into CASSHTGVWTEAFF.

This clone appeared a single time. This chain uses TRBV3-1 (or the pseudogene TRBV3-2) with TRBJ1-2; maybe TRBD1 (5 bases). This CDR3 is built from 13 residues. The V gene lost 1 base and the J gene lost 8 bases, with 11 bases spanning the gap. From germline, CDR1 is LGHDT and CDR2 YNNKEL (reference sequence). CDR3 sequence reads: CASSQVTQGGYTF. CDR3 nucleotides: TGTGCCAGCAGCCAAGTGACCCAGGGAGGCTACACCTTC.

The V call is TRBV5-4, the J call TRBJ2-2, with 10 bases aligning to TRBD2. CDR1 and CDR2 from the germline V gene are SGHNT and YYREEE (reference sequence). The CDR3 contains 15 residues. Germline trimming cut 5 bases from V and 5 bases from J; bases unmatched to any gene: 6. The chain's CDR3 is CASRKAGGPTGELFF. CDR3 nucleotide sequence: TGTGCCAGCAGAAAAGCGGGGGGGCCAACCGGGGAGCTGTTTTTT.

The chain is built from TRBV6-4 and TRBJ1-2; D may be TRBD1 (5 bases). The germline gives CDR1 MRHNA, CDR2 SNTAGT. V lost 6 bases and J lost 5, with 7 bases in between. The CDR3 is 11 residues long. In DNA form, the CDR3 reads TGTGCCAGCAGCCCAGGGTATGGCTACACCTTC. This translates into CASSPGYGYTF.